These 31 T cell receptor beta chains were sequenced from one sample in a study of vaccination and CD4 T cells after COVID-19. The treatment denotes: approximately 9-day PBMC culture with coronavirus spike peptide pools or control peptides (ViraFEST assay). With the Oncomine TCR Beta short-read assay, DNA from cultured CD4+ T cells was sequenced. TCRdb reprocessed the PCR reads with MiXCR, giving one entry per CDR3 protein. The sample consists of 11,000 to 15,000 distinct CDR3 sequences, roughly 60% of them appearing once. These TCRs' antigens remain unknown. Sequenced sample: CD4+ T cells from blood, cultured in vitro. The receptors were gathered from a human donor who had recovered from COVID-19.

V gene TRBV7-8 combines with J gene TRBJ1-6; no definite D call. Looked up from germline, CDR1 is SGHVS and CDR2 is FQNEAQ. Trimming took off 3 bases at V and 5 bases at J, with 2 bases between the two ends. The length of the CDR3 is 12 residues. This CDR3 reads CASSFNNSPLHF. The CDR3 nucleotides are TGTGCCAGCAGCTTCAATAATTCACCCCTCCACTTT.

A few counts support this clonotype. The chain uses TRBV20-1 and TRBJ2-3; 9 bases are a match to TRBD2. J gave up 4 bases and V 3 bases, and 11 bases lay outside the gene matches. The germline V gene has CDR1 DFQATT and CDR2 SNEGSKA (reference sequence). CDR3 length equals 16 residues. The CDR3 DNA reads as TGCAGTGCTAGGGCCGTGCGCGGGAGGGGGTCAGATACGCAGTATTTT. Its translation is CSARAVRGRGSDTQYF.

The V gene is TRBV20-1, the J gene TRBJ2-7; no clear D. Germline V lookup: CDR1 DFQATT, CDR2 SNEGSKA (reference sequence). This CDR3 has 12 residues. Between the trimmed V and J ends, which lost 5 bases and 0 bases, there was a span of 8 bases. The CDR3 loop reads CSAYDASYEQYF. The CDR3 DNA is TGCAGTGCTTACGACGCCTCCTACGAGCAGTACTTC.

The genes are TRBV2 and TRBJ2-7; 10 bases are shared with TRBD1. Germline CDR1 and CDR2: SNHLY and FYNNEI. The junction had 6 bases not matched to a gene; V was cut back by 6 bases and J by 4 bases. The CDR3 length is 14 residues. As DNA, the CDR3 is TGTGCCAGCAGCGCCGGACAGGGGGTTTACGAGCAGTACTTC. The encoded protein is CASSAGQGVYEQYF. Full variable domain (remainder filled in from reference TRBV2 and TRBJ2-7): EPEVTQTPSHQVTQMGQEVILRCVPISNHLYFYWYRQILGQKVEFLVSFYNNEISEKSEIFDDQFSVERPDGSNFTLKIRSTKLEDSAMYFCASSAGQGVYEQYFGPGTRLTVT.

This chain joins TRBV27 and TRBJ1-3; D perhaps matches TRBD1 (5 bases). Trimming took off 0 bases at V and 0 bases at J, with 15 bases between the two ends. Germline CDR1 is MNHEY and CDR2 is SMNVEV (reference sequence). The CDR3 has 18 amino acids. CDR3 coding DNA: TGTGCCAGCAGTTTATCCGGCCGAGGGGCTCACTCTGGAAACACCATATATTTT. This sequence encodes CASSLSGRGAHSGNTIYF.

This clonotype was seen only a few times. The chain's CDR3 is CASRDPGRINTEAFF. CDR3 sequence (DNA): TGTGCCAGCAGGGACCCGGGACGGATAAACACTGAAGCTTTCTTT. This chain joins TRBV28 and TRBJ1-1, with a possible D match to TRBD1 (5 bases). CDR1 is MDHEN, CDR2 SYDVKM, per germline. Deletions cut 6 bases from V and 2 bases from J, with 16 bases between. The CDR3 extends over 15 amino acids.

Worth noting for this clonotype: One junction end disagrees with the germline gene, perhaps due to a read error. The CDR3 DNA is TGTGCCAGCGGCTTGGGGCGGCAACAGTGGGAGACCCAGTACTTC. The encoded protein is CASGLGRQQWETQYF. The V and J genes are TRBV7-9 and TRBJ2-5; a possible D gene is TRBD1 (5 bases). Germline CDR1 is SEHNR and CDR2 is FQNEAQ (reference sequence). This CDR3 has 15 residues.

This clonotype was found a few times. V and J are TRBV19 and TRBJ2-7, with a possible D match to TRBD2 (6 bases). The CDR3 loop spans 13 amino acids. V was cut by 5 bases and J by 6 bases, with 14 bases left in between. CDR1 is LNHDA and CDR2 is SQIVND in the germline V gene (reference sequence). The CDR3 nucleotides read TGTGCCAGTAGTCCAGGGAGGTTTAGCGAGCAGTACTTC. Amino acid sequence: CASSPGRFSEQYF.

The chain couples TRBV20-1 to TRBJ1-5; 9 nucleotides agree with TRBD1. The germline CDR1 and CDR2 sequences are DFQATT and SNEGSKA (reference sequence). The V and J ends lost 6 bases and 6 bases, in that order; junction bases with no gene match: 9. CDR3 length: 14 amino acids. CDR3 sequence (DNA): TGCAGTGCAAACTCCGGGACAGGGATTCAGCCCCAGCATTTT. Protein: CSANSGTGIQPQHF.

CDR3 sequence reads: CASRVAGRETQYF. CDR3 bases: TGTGCCAGCAGGGTAGCGGGACGGGAGACCCAGTACTTC. The chain uses TRBV12-3 or TRBV12-4 and TRBJ2-5; 8 bases are shared with TRBD2. The V and J ends lost 6 bases and 5 bases, in that order; junction bases with no gene match: 5. The CDR3 spans 13 residues.

The chain links TRBV25-1 to TRBJ1-1; 8 nucleotides agree with TRBD1. This CDR3 spans 13 amino acids. Germline assignment: CDR1 MGHDK and CDR2 SYGVNS. The trim removed 6 bases at V and 8 bases at J, leaving 8 bases unmatched. This chain's CDR3 is CASRDAGTGEAFF. CDR3 nucleotides: TGTGCCAGCAGGGACGCCGGGACAGGCGAAGCTTTCTTT.

The chain couples TRBV6-1 to TRBJ2-7; TRBD2 aligns across 9 bases. Germline CDR1 is MNHNS and CDR2 is SASEGT. This CDR3 region has 17 residues. The ends lost 6 bases at V and 4 bases at J; junction bases unmatched: 16. The CDR3 DNA follows: TGTGCCAGCAGGATTGGTAGCGGGAGCGGCTTAGGTTACGAGCAGTACTTC. It specifies CASRIGSGSGLGYEQYF.

The chain carries TRBV7-9 and TRBJ2-7; 8 bases are shared with TRBD2. Germline trimming cut 5 bases from V and 0 bases from J; bases unmatched to any gene: 6. Germline V gene sequence: CDR1 SEHNR, CDR2 FQNEAQ (reference sequence). This CDR3 has 15 residues. CDR3 amino acids: CASSDGGRRSYEQYF. CDR3 DNA sequence: TGTGCCAGCAGCGATGGCGGGAGGCGCTCCTACGAGCAGTACTTC.

The gene calls are TRBV28 and TRBJ1-2; D may be TRBD1 (5 bases). Germline-derived CDR1 and CDR2 are MDHEN and SYDVKM. The CDR3 sequence is 13 residues long. Trimming removed 5 bases from V and 6 bases from J, with 13 bases in between. CDR3 sequence (DNA): TGTGCCAGCAGTCTGGGGGGTGGTCATGGCTACACCTTC. Translation: CASSLGGGHGYTF.

The chain recombines TRBV6-2 or TRBV6-3 with TRBJ2-7; weak D call: TRBD1 (6 bases). Germline CDR1 and CDR2: MNHEY and SVGEGT. Trimming took off 6 bases at V and 3 bases at J, with 18 bases between the two ends. This CDR3 contains 15 residues. As DNA, the CDR3 is TGTGCCAGCAGCCGTCCCGGGACACTGAACTACGAGCAGTACTTC. This translates into CASSRPGTLNYEQYF.

This clonotype was detected once. The chain carries TRBV27 and TRBJ1-4; D gene ambiguous. CDR1 is MNHEY, CDR2 SMNVEV, per germline (reference sequence). The CDR3 is 13 residues long. Trimming stripped 6 bases from V and 8 bases from J, with 13 bases between. The chain's CDR3 is CASRLTGFEKLFF. CDR3 nucleotides: TGTGCCAGCAGACTCACGGGGTTCGAAAAACTGTTTTTT.

The chain carries TRBV28 and TRBJ1-5; no clear D gene. With 5 bases removed from V and 0 bases from J, the gap between germline ends came to 11 bases. The length of the CDR3 is 15 residues. CDR1 and CDR2 from the germline V gene are MDHEN and SYDVKM. CDR3 sequence: CASSPGGNSNQPQHF. Here the CDR3 DNA reads TGTGCCAGCAGTCCCGGAGGGAATAGCAATCAGCCCCAGCATTTT.

V gene TRBV7-2 combines with J gene TRBJ1-2; D is unclear. Germline CDR1 and CDR2: SGHTA and FQGNSA. V was trimmed by 0 bases and J by 3 bases, leaving 14 bases between them. CDR3 length: 16 residues. The CDR3: CASSLAASSRYYGYTF. As DNA, the CDR3 is TGTGCCAGCAGCTTAGCGGCGAGCTCAAGATACTATGGCTACACCTTC.

This chain links TRBV5-1 with TRBJ2-1; 9 bases align to TRBD2. The CDR3 is made up of 15 amino acids. Looked up from germline, CDR1 is SGHRS and CDR2 is YFSETQ. The V and J ends lost 4 bases and 3 bases, in that order; junction bases with no gene match: 5. The CDR3 is CASSDSSGVYNEQFF. The CDR3 nucleotides are TGCGCCAGCAGCGACTCTAGCGGGGTCTACAATGAGCAGTTCTTC.

The chain links TRBV12-3 or TRBV12-4 to TRBJ2-5; no clear D. The germline V and J ends were trimmed by 2 bases and 7 bases, with 8 bases remaining between them. The CDR3 loop spans 12 amino acids. DNA for the CDR3: TGTGCCAGCAGTTTAAGCCTCGGGACCCAGTACTTC. This translates into CASSLSLGTQYF.

The chain joins TRBV20-1 to TRBJ1-1, with D hard to call. Looked up from germline, CDR1 is DFQATT and CDR2 is SNEGSKA (reference sequence). V lost 3 bases to trimming and J lost 4 bases, with 6 bases between them. CDR3 length: 11 amino acids. The CDR3 protein is CSASRATEAFF. The CDR3 bases are TGCAGTGCTAGCCGGGCCACTGAAGCTTTCTTT.

This chain connects TRBV20-1 to TRBJ2-4; 12 bases map to TRBD2. From germline, CDR1 is DFQATT and CDR2 SNEGSKA (reference sequence). V dropped 6 bases and J dropped 7; count of bases not matched to a gene: 19. The length of the CDR3 is 18 residues. The CDR3 here is CSAKPLAGGPEHLNIQYF. The CDR3 DNA follows: TGCAGTGCGAAGCCGCTAGCGGGAGGGCCAGAGCATCTGAACATTCAGTACTTC.

The rearrangement joins TRBV5-1 to TRBJ1-2; TRBD1 matches at 7 bases. V gave up 0 bases and J gave up 5 bases; unmatched junction bases: 4. This CDR3 region has 14 residues. Germline CDR1 SGHRS, CDR2 YFSETQ. The CDR3 spells CASSLGQGRYGYTF. The CDR3 region has the DNA TGCGCCAGCAGCTTGGGACAGGGAAGGTATGGCTACACCTTC.

The table lists this clonotype with a count of one. This chain uses TRBV20-1 with TRBJ2-3; D is unresolved. The CDR3 contains 11 residues. Germline CDR1 and CDR2: DFQATT and SNEGSKA (reference sequence). Trimming stripped 6 bases from V and 6 bases from J, with 10 bases between. The CDR3 protein is CSARSGDTQYF. The CDR3, as DNA: TGCAGTGCCAGGTCCGGGGATACGCAGTATTTT.

This chain connects TRBV12-3 or TRBV12-4 to TRBJ1-1; D not resolved. V dropped 5 bases and J dropped 0 bases, with 16 bases sitting between them. The CDR3 is made up of 16 amino acids. The CDR3 is CASSPLDGMLNTEAFF. The CDR3 nucleotides read TGTGCCAGCAGTCCACTGGACGGGATGCTGAACACTGAAGCTTTCTTT.

In this sample, this clonotype is large. J is TRBJ2-7 and V is TRBV6-5; 7 bases are a match to TRBD1. V dropped 2 bases and J dropped 1; count of bases not matched to a gene: 8. Germline V lookup: CDR1 MNHEY, CDR2 SVGAGI. The CDR3 sequence is 16 residues long. CDR3 residues: CASSYRRQGKSYEQYF. The CDR3 DNA is TGTGCCAGCAGTTACAGAAGACAGGGCAAGTCCTACGAGCAGTACTTC.

This clonotype was detected a few times. The gene calls are TRBV15 and TRBJ2-3; 7 nucleotides align to TRBD2. Germline V gives CDR1 LNHNV, CDR2 YYDKDF (reference sequence). The ends lost 7 bases at V and 0 bases at J; junction bases unmatched: 7. The CDR3 is made up of 15 amino acids. The CDR3 sequence is CATTPSGTSTDTQYF. Written as DNA, the CDR3 is TGTGCCACCACTCCTAGCGGTACTAGCACAGATACGCAGTATTTT.

The V call is TRBV10-1, the J call TRBJ2-3; no definite D call. Trimming stripped 0 bases from V and 4 bases from J, with 5 bases between. The CDR3 sequence is 13 residues long. Germline V gene lookup returns CDR1 WNHNN and CDR2 SYGVQD (reference sequence). The CDR3 nucleotides read TGCGCCAGCAGTGAGTCGCTCGCAGATACGCAGTATTTT. Translating gives CASSESLADTQYF.

This clonotype has only one observation. The V and J genes are TRBV7-8 and TRBJ2-2, with D possibly being TRBD2 (6 bases). This CDR3 region has 16 residues. Per the germline V gene, CDR1 is SGHVS and CDR2 is FQNEAQ. V gave up 1 base and J gave up 1 base, with 10 bases separating them. The DNA for the CDR3 is TGTGCCAGCAGCTTAGTCGGGGGACTGAACACCGGGGAGCTGTTTTTT. This translates into CASSLVGGLNTGELFF.

This clonotype came up a few times. V and J are TRBV6-2 or TRBV6-3 and TRBJ2-3; 7 nucleotides agree with TRBD2. The CDR3 loop spans 13 amino acids. The trim removed 7 bases at V and 5 bases at J, leaving 6 bases unmatched. CDR1 and CDR2 from the germline V gene are MNHEY and SVGEGT. CDR3 coding DNA: TGTGCCAGCAAGGGACTACTAGGAGATACGCAGTATTTT. It codes for CASKGLLGDTQYF.

This clonotype showed up just a few times. This sequence joins TRBV6-1 and TRBJ1-3; TRBD1 might be the D (6 bases). CDR1 is MNHNS, CDR2 SASEGT, per germline. This CDR3 region has 15 residues. Trimming stripped 6 bases from V and 0 bases from J, with 12 bases between. CDR3 amino acids: CASSINRDSGNTIYF. The CDR3 DNA follows: TGTGCCAGCAGCATCAACAGGGACTCTGGAAACACCATATATTTT.